A selection of T cell receptor beta chains follows, all from one sample in a study of blood T cell repertoires in COVID-19. Clones were read by immunoSEQ multiplex PCR, and TCRdb kept only the in-frame ones, dropping some. Here the sample spans under 300,000 clones, 80% to 85% being singletons. The sample consisted of PBMCs or T cells enriched from blood (not recorded which). The receptors stem from a man between 50 and 59 years old who had recovered from COVID-19. Each CDR3 is given with its conserved first and last residue.

v_call: TRBV4-3; j_call: TRBJ1-2; cdr3_aa: CASSQDRETGYPGSGYTF
v_call: TRBV15; j_call: TRBJ1-1; cdr3_aa: CATRFVSNTEAFF
v_call: TRBV2; j_call: TRBJ1-2; cdr3_aa: CASRGGLDRTYGYTF
v_call: TRBV7-8; j_call: TRBJ2-1; cdr3_aa: CASSPGGGRYNEQFF
v_call: TRBV18; j_call: TRBJ1-1; cdr3_aa: CASSLGTEAFF
v_call: TRBV2; j_call: TRBJ2-4; cdr3_aa: CASSLEGNIQYF
v_call: TRBV5-1; j_call: TRBJ2-3; cdr3_aa: CASSVGERWGDTDTQYF
v_call: TRBV27; j_call: TRBJ1-1; cdr3_aa: CASSGQGARVAFF
v_call: TRBV7-9; j_call: TRBJ1-1; cdr3_aa: CASSLSGDTEAFF
v_call: TRBV4-1; j_call: TRBJ2-1; cdr3_aa: CASSQGSLVGTYYNEQFF
v_call: TRBV4-2; j_call: TRBJ2-4; cdr3_aa: CASSQDLGLAGERAF
v_call: TRBV28; j_call: TRBJ2-3; cdr3_aa: CASRPGLAGIHPQYF
v_call: TRBV10-1; j_call: TRBJ1-1; cdr3_aa: CASSAVGNTEAFF
v_call: TRBV5-1; j_call: TRBJ1-1; cdr3_aa: CASSLLGVMNTEAFF
v_call: TRBV28; j_call: TRBJ1-6; cdr3_aa: CASSSPTGPDSPLHF
v_call: TRBV6-5; j_call: TRBJ1-5; cdr3_aa: CASSRDTVGPQHF
v_call: TRBV19; j_call: TRBJ2-7; cdr3_aa: CASSIRGPRSYEQYF
v_call: TRBV24-1; j_call: TRBJ2-1; cdr3_aa: CATSDLGGLSYNEQFF
v_call: TRBV15; j_call: TRBJ1-5; cdr3_aa: CATSRGRDQPQHF
v_call: TRBV21-1; j_call: TRBJ2-7; cdr3_aa: CASSNGTGAYEQYF
v_call: TRBV11-3; j_call: TRBJ2-7; cdr3_aa: CASSGGGLSSYEQYF
v_call: TRBV11-2; j_call: TRBJ2-1; cdr3_aa: CASSPLDLSGGPEQFF
v_call: TRBV6-5; j_call: TRBJ2-3; cdr3_aa: CASSYQGQGSDTQYF
v_call: TRBV19; j_call: TRBJ2-2; cdr3_aa: CASSILQGAYTGELFF
v_call: TRBV3-1/TRBV3-2; j_call: TRBJ2-1; cdr3_aa: CASSQVRQGEARGNEQFF
v_call: TRBV9; j_call: TRBJ2-2; cdr3_aa: CASSVRREAVGELFF
v_call: TRBV27; j_call: TRBJ2-3; cdr3_aa: CASSFRRRTSGLTDTQYF
v_call: TRBV7-3; j_call: TRBJ2-7; cdr3_aa: CASSQGQGIHEQYF
v_call: TRBV12-3/TRBV12-4; j_call: TRBJ2-7; cdr3_aa: CASSSLSYEQYF
v_call: TRBV3-1/TRBV3-2; j_call: TRBJ2-5; cdr3_aa: CASSQAWANGQYF
v_call: TRBV24-1; j_call: TRBJ2-1; cdr3_aa: CATSDYEGMDEQFF
v_call: TRBV5-1; j_call: TRBJ1-1; cdr3_aa: CASSLEARGGTEAFF
v_call: TRBV5-1; j_call: TRBJ1-1; cdr3_aa: CASSSGGSKNTEAFF
v_call: TRBV11-3; j_call: TRBJ2-2; cdr3_aa: CASSFFTSGGGELFF
v_call: TRBV5-5; j_call: TRBJ2-5; cdr3_aa: CASSLEGGYLEETQYF
v_call: TRBV7-2; j_call: TRBJ1-6; cdr3_aa: CASSPAQGAHSPLHF
v_call: TRBV19; j_call: TRBJ2-5; cdr3_aa: CASRGTSGRGGTQYF
v_call: TRBV6-5; j_call: TRBJ1-2; cdr3_aa: CASSSIQGNYGYTF
v_call: TRBV4-3; j_call: TRBJ1-5; cdr3_aa: CASSPLTGANQPQHF
v_call: TRBV27; j_call: TRBJ2-7; cdr3_aa: CASGRTEHYEQYF
v_call: TRBV27; j_call: TRBJ2-7; cdr3_aa: CASNTVYEQYF
v_call: TRBV7-3; j_call: TRBJ2-3; cdr3_aa: CASSLAGWDTQYF
v_call: TRBV21-1; j_call: TRBJ1-2; cdr3_aa: CASAGAFRTNYGYTF
v_call: TRBV11-2; j_call: TRBJ1-2; cdr3_aa: CASSIGLQGAGYTF
v_call: TRBV10-2; j_call: TRBJ1-5; cdr3_aa: CATRTGNQPQHF
v_call: TRBV7-6; j_call: TRBJ1-1; cdr3_aa: CASSSPGMNTEAFF
v_call: TRBV7-8; j_call: TRBJ1-1; cdr3_aa: CASSSSRTEAFF